This TCR beta chain was recorded in a study of response to subunit inactivated influenza vaccine. CDR1 is LGHNA and CDR2 is YNFKEQ in the germline V gene. V gave up 0 bases and J gave up 3 bases, with 15 bases separating them. The length of the CDR3 is 16 residues. This clonotype has only a few counts. TCRdb analysed the RT-PCR reads with MiXCR anew, one entry per CDR3 protein. This table holds 800,000 to 1,000,000 distinct CDR3 sequences, 21% found once. The V gene is TRBV4-2, the J gene TRBJ2-7; unclear D gene. This specimen was PBMCs from blood, taken around 5 days after vaccination. The sequence came from a man aged 45-65 years who received an inactivated influenza vaccine. The CDR3 sequence is CASSQDSREVGYEQYF. The CDR3 DNA sequence: TGTGCCAGCAGCCAAGATAGTCGCGAGGTAGGCTACGAGCAGTACTTC.